Presented here are 21 T cell receptor beta chains from one specimen sequenced in a study of cytomegalovirus exposure and HLA in healthy donors. Researchers ran the PCR with 60 Vbeta and 13 Jbeta primers. Clones were read by immunoSEQ multiplex PCR, and TCRdb kept only the in-frame ones, dropping some. This table holds 100,000 to 150,000 clones, 60% to 85% found once. Source material: PBMCs. Source of these receptors: a female donor in good health and CMV-seronegative.

The gene calls are TRBV18 and TRBJ2-3, with 13 bases that match TRBD2. V dropped 5 bases and J dropped 5; count of bases not matched to a gene: 7. The CDR3 sequence is 16 residues long. Germline V gene lookup returns CDR1 KGHSH and CDR2 LQKENI. The chain's CDR3 is CASSASLAGGEDTQYF. CDR3 sequence (DNA): TGTGCCAGCTCAGCCTCACTAGCGGGAGGGGAAGATACGCAGTATTTT. Full variable domain (remainder filled in from reference TRBV18 and TRBJ2-3): NAGVMQNPRHLVRRRGQEARLRCSPMKGHSHVYWYRQLPEEGLKFMVYLQKENIIDESGMPKERFSAEFPKEGPSILRIQQVVRGDSAAYFCASSASLAGGEDTQYFGPGTRLTVL.

The chain employs TRBV10-2 and TRBJ1-1; D is uncertain. V was shortened by 4 bases and J by 1 base, with 7 bases between the two germline ends. The CDR3 is 13 residues long. Germline assignment: CDR1 WSHSY and CDR2 SAAADI. The CDR3 is CASSVSPNTEAFF. CDR3 nucleotides: TGCGCCAGCAGTGTTAGCCCGAACACTGAAGCTTTCTTT.

The chain is built from TRBV5-6 and TRBJ1-2; TRBD1 aligns across 7 bases. The trim removed 4 bases at V and 5 bases at J, leaving 5 bases unmatched. The CDR3 covers 13 residues. Germline assignment: CDR1 SGHDT and CDR2 YYEEEE. CDR3 residues: CASSKLRGYGYTF. CDR3 bases: TGTGCCAGCAGCAAACTCAGGGGGTATGGCTACACCTTC.

The genes are TRBV7-9 and TRBJ2-2; 8 nucleotides align to TRBD1. After removal of 5 bases from V and 0 bases from J, the junction contained 14 bases not matched to a gene. Germline V gives CDR1 SEHNR, CDR2 FQNEAQ (reference sequence). The CDR3 sequence is 19 residues long. The DNA for the CDR3 is TGTGCCAGCAGCCGAATGGGACAGGCCTCGGGCGCGAACACCGGGGAGCTGTTTTTT. Its translation: CASSRMGQASGANTGELFF.

The chain couples TRBV27 to TRBJ1-4, with D unresolved. This CDR3 comprises 14 residues. Germline CDR1 MNHEY, CDR2 SMNVEV (reference sequence). V lost 3 bases to trimming and J lost 7 bases, with 12 bases between them. CDR3 bases: TGTGCCAGCAGTTTTGGCAAGAGGATTGAAAAACTGTTTTTT. Protein sequence: CASSFGKRIEKLFF.

The chain employs TRBV5-6 and TRBJ2-3; tentatively, D is TRBD1 (7 bases). The germline CDR1 and CDR2 sequences are SGHDT and YYEEEE. Trimming cost V 4 bases and J 5 bases, with 17 bases left between them. The CDR3 loop spans 15 amino acids. The CDR3 region is CASSDTAQGGDTQYF. The CDR3, as DNA: TGTGCCAGCAGCGATACCGCTCAGGGGGGAGATACGCAGTATTTT.

This clone was detected only a few times. This chain's CDR3 is CASSETDTDTQYF. CDR3 sequence (DNA): TGCGCCAGCAGTGAGACTGACACAGATACGCAGTATTTT. The rearrangement uses TRBV10-1 and TRBJ2-3; unclear D gene. Between the trimmed V and J ends, which lost 2 bases and 2 bases, there was a span of 5 bases. CDR3 length equals 13 residues. CDR1 is WNHNN and CDR2 is SYGVQD in the germline V gene (reference sequence).

The V call is TRBV4-2, the J call TRBJ1-3; 7 bases align to TRBD1. V dropped 4 bases and J dropped 8; count of bases not matched to a gene: 8. Per germline, CDR1 LGHNA and CDR2 YNFKEQ. CDR3 length: 14 residues. CDR3 nucleotides: TGTGCCAGCAGCCTGCAGGGGGTAGCGGACACCATATATTTT. Protein product: CASSLQGVADTIYF.

V and J are TRBV6-1 and TRBJ2-1; TRBD2 is a possible D gene (5 bases). This CDR3 has 13 amino acids. Trimming removed 7 bases at V and 12 bases at J, with 19 bases between. Germline V CDR1 and CDR2: MNHNS, SASEGT. CDR3 protein: CASTDGSRWGQFF. In DNA, the CDR3 is TGTGCCAGCACCGATGGGAGCCGCTGGGGGCAGTTCTTC.

The chain joins TRBV5-1 to TRBJ1-2; 7 nucleotides agree with TRBD1. CDR1 is SGHRS, CDR2 YFSETQ, per germline. The V gene end was trimmed by 4 bases and the J gene end by 4 bases; junction bases not matched to a gene: 10. This CDR3 is built from 15 residues. CDR3 loop: CASSEGDSIPYGYTF. DNA of the CDR3: TGCGCCAGCAGCGAGGGGGACAGCATCCCCTATGGCTACACCTTC.

This clone was seen more than once but under ten times. The chain employs TRBV18 and TRBJ2-3; D perhaps matches TRBD1 (5 bases). The V gene's germline CDR1 is KGHSH and CDR2 LQKENI. V was cut by 3 bases and J by 3 bases, with 7 bases left in between. The CDR3 covers 13 residues. The CDR3 sequence: CASSPGQTDTQYF. The DNA for the CDR3 is TGTGCCAGCTCACCGGGGCAGACAGATACGCAGTATTTT. Full variable domain (missing parts from reference TRBV18 and TRBJ2-3): NAGVMQNPRHLVRRRGQEARLRCSPMKGHSHVYWYRQLPEEGLKFMVYLQKENIIDESGMPKERFSAEFPKEGPSILRIQQVVRGDSAAYFCASSPGQTDTQYFGPGTRLTVL.

The genes are TRBV10-3 and TRBJ2-1; 13 bases agree with TRBD2. CDR3 size: 17 residues. The V and J ends lost 11 bases and 3 bases, in that order; junction bases with no gene match: 13. CDR1 is ENHRY and CDR2 is SYGVKD in the germline V gene. CDR3 sequence (DNA): TGTGCCCCCGGGACTAGCGGGAACGCCCGTCACTACAATGAGCAGTTCTTC. Translated, it gives CAPGTSGNARHYNEQFF.

The chain employs TRBV5-1 and TRBJ2-1; the D is unclear. Looked up from germline, CDR1 is SGHRS and CDR2 is YFSETQ. The CDR3 spans 14 residues. V was shortened by 2 bases and J by 10 bases, with 16 bases between the two germline ends. Here the CDR3 reads CASSFYAAQTEQFF. The CDR3 nucleotides read TGCGCCAGCAGCTTTTACGCGGCCCAAACCGAGCAGTTCTTC. Combining the CDR3 with reference TRBV5-1 and TRBJ2-1 gives the whole variable domain KAGVTQTPRYLIKTRGQQVTLSCSPISGHRSVSWYQQTPGQGLQFLFEYFSETQRNKGNFPGRFSGRQFSNSRSEMNVSTLELGDSALYLCASSFYAAQTEQFFGPGTRLTVL.

This chain uses TRBV5-6 with TRBJ2-7, with D possibly being TRBD1 (5 bases). Germline CDR1 reads SGHDT; CDR2 reads YYEEEE. This CDR3 is built from 15 residues. V lost 0 bases, J lost 5 bases, and 15 bases lay in between. The chain's CDR3 is CASSLVWSGSDEQYF. The DNA for the CDR3 is TGTGCCAGCAGCTTGGTTTGGTCAGGGTCGGACGAGCAGTACTTC.

The chain combines TRBV14 with TRBJ2-5, with a weak D call TRBD1 (5 bases). The CDR3 totals 13 residues. Per germline, CDR1 SGHDN and CDR2 FVKESK. V shed 9 bases and J shed 1 base, with 12 bases lying between them. The chain's CDR3 is CARLGATQETQYF. The CDR3 nucleotides are TGTGCCAGGCTAGGGGCAACCCAAGAGACCCAGTACTTC.

This rearrangement joins TRBV5-3 to TRBJ1-6; the D is unclear. TRBV5-3 carries the ORF label, with uncertain function. V was shortened by 4 bases and J by 11 bases, with 34 bases between the two germline ends. The CDR3 spans 20 residues. The CDR3 is CARSVRGSPNAKIGAPPLHF. DNA for the CDR3: TGTGCCAGAAGCGTACGGGGATCCCCTAACGCCAAAATCGGCGCCCCACCCCTCCACTTT.

The rearrangement uses TRBV28 and TRBJ1-1; D gene unclear. CDR3 length: 14 amino acids. The germline V gene encodes CDR1 MDHEN and CDR2 SYDVKM. V was pared by 6 bases and J by 1 base, with 12 bases between. This CDR3 reads CASSRAGSNTEAFF. The CDR3 nucleotides read TGTGCCAGCAGCCGGGCGGGATCGAACACTGAAGCTTTCTTT.

This chain uses TRBV9 with TRBJ2-5; 12 bases are a match to TRBD1. The J call is doubtful: the DNA matches TRBJ2-7 better. This CDR3 is built from 12 residues. Germline V CDR1 and CDR2: SGDLS, YYNGEE. The CDR3 loop reads CASGTGGHEQYF. The CDR3 DNA is TGTGCCAGTGGGACAGGGGGCCACGAGCAGTACTTC.

Only one count was recorded for this clone. This rearrangement joins TRBV6-1 to TRBJ1-4, with D possibly matching TRBD1 (5 bases). Germline V gene data show CDR1 as MNHNS and CDR2 as SASEGT. The CDR3 loop spans 13 amino acids. V was pared by 4 bases and J by 10 bases, with 13 bases between. The DNA of the CDR3 is TGTGCCAGCAGTGCAACCAGGGTAGTAAAACTGTTTTTT. Its translation: CASSATRVVKLFF.

This rearrangement joins TRBV9 to TRBJ2-2, with D possibly being TRBD2 (7 bases). The V gene lost 2 bases and the J gene lost 3 bases, with 14 bases spanning the gap. The germline V gene has CDR1 SGDLS and CDR2 YYNGEE. The CDR3 totals 16 residues. Here the CDR3 reads CASSVGRGAHTGELFF. CDR3 sequence (DNA): TGTGCCAGCAGCGTCGGCCGGGGGGCCCACACCGGGGAGCTGTTTTTT.

CDR3 nucleotide sequence: TGTGCCAGCACAGTGTCGGGGAGGTTCGACGAGCAGTACTTC. The encoded protein is CASTVSGRFDEQYF. The chain couples TRBV7-2 to TRBJ2-7; a weak D match, TRBD2 (6 bases). In germline, CDR1 is SGHTA, CDR2 FQGNSA. Trimming left V 7 bases short and J 5 bases short, with 18 bases between. The CDR3 totals 14 residues.